This record covers a single TCR beta chain. Its antigen remains unidentified. Per-base qualities were not stored, and no clone one base away is much larger. CDR1 LNHDA and CDR2 SQIVND were looked up in the germline V gene (reference sequence). The CDR3, cysteine through phenylalanine, is 14 amino acids long. Here the CDR3 DNA is all that survives: 42 bases in frame from base 1. Ends trimmed: V by 3 bases, J by 4 bases; bases unmatched to a gene: 5. Amplification of TCR beta CDR3 regions was carried out from RNA transcripts. The first round of RT-PCR for the TCR CDR3 was performed with the HTBI primer set and the Qiagen OneStep RT-PCR kit. Libraries were constructed in a second round of multiplex PCR, after which size selection and purification were performed. Sequencing of the libraries was done on an Illumina HiSeq2000 using paired-end 100 bp reads. Per the original workflow: SOAPnuke was used to process the raw data, removing reads that contained adapters or uncalled bases, had a mean Phred below 15, or lacked an exact match to the constant primer or identifier. COPE v1.2.5 was used to merge the high-quality paired reads, and each unique nucleotide sequence was defined as a clonotype. Clonotypes were aligned to IMGT TRBV, TRBD and TRBJ reference segments using MiTCR v1.1. The analysis was restricted to V-J combinations with a frequency above 0.0001, which together covered approximately 99% of the repertoires. A TCS score was defined as the ratio of F50 (clonal expansion) to E x V (chaos), with BLOSUM62-based TCRdist applied between CDR3 peptides within each V-J. Welch's t-statistics and random forest reduced fewer than 600 V-J features to around 14, which were used in a naive Bayes classifier (R e1071). In TCRdb, the public reads were trimmed at Q25 with fastp and aligned with MiXCR, with productive beta chains retained. Identical CDR3 proteins give one entry, which carries the most common genes and DNA. The authors' filters were not applied to this entry. Within this sample are about 700,000 distinct CDR3 sequences, with 14% of them counted one time only. The top ten constitute about a tenth of the sample.

This specimen comes from a study of T cells in Graves' hyperthyroidism and ophthalmopathy (dated by TCRdb to between 2018 and 2021). At the level of the whole study: Peripheral blood samples were taken at initial diagnosis, before any treatment was given. To identify TCR V-J signatures that set the groups apart, the researchers used a discovery cohort of 100 patients, made up of 43 with Graves' ophthalmopathy and some 58 with stable Graves' hyperthyroidism. Prospective prediction of ophthalmopathy was tested in an independent validation cohort of approximately 18 hyperthyroidism patients and 17 patients who later progressed to ophthalmopathy. The roughly 100 discovery patients were divided at random into training and test sets in a 7:3 ratio. Following sampling, methimazole starting at 30 mg daily was given to hyperthyroidism patients, and high-dose intravenous methylprednisolone was given to ophthalmopathy patients. The paper describes TCR Vbeta CDR3 sequencing of roughly 130 peripheral blood samples, made up of 40 to 45 ophthalmopathy patients, roughly 80 hyperthyroidism patients and 17 progressor patients. In addition, the study compared T-cell repertoires in thyroid tissue and in blood from roughly six Graves' hyperthyroidism patients. Beyond this particular receptor, the publication reports: Sample size was not statistically predetermined, and blinding of investigators to group allocation was not performed. During validation, the model predicted progression to ophthalmopathy a median of about 6.5 months ahead of onset, with almost 71% sensitivity and 72% to 80% specificity. Ophthalmopathy was separated from stable hyperthyroidism by a 13 V-J signature model, with roughly 88% sensitivity and about 84% specificity obtained in cross-validation and 80%/75% obtained in testing. Most expanded thyroid clonotypes (frequency above 0.001) were also found in blood, which suggests that blood repertoires may mirror thyroid immune responses.

Stable Graves' hyperthyroidism was defined as no progression to ophthalmopathy during 18 months of follow-up. The hyperthyroidism patients were between 18 and 65 years old and newly diagnosed, with a disease duration of less than 2 months. Any patient with an uncontrolled infection, another autoimmune disease, pregnancy or lactation was excluded. Clinical symptoms, serum thyroxine and TRAb, thyroid ultrasound, and orbital computed tomography formed the basis for the diagnoses. PBMCs were isolated from around 10 ml of fresh peripheral blood by Ficoll-Paque density gradient centrifugation. Trizol reagent was used to extract total RNA, and RNA quality was then checked on an Agilent 2100 Bioanalyzer.

The sample comprised blood. The sequence was obtained from a woman under 30 with Graves' hyperthyroidism. The sequence joins TRBV19 to TRBJ2-7, with 8 bases in between that match TRBD1. The CDR3 reads as follows: CASSMGQGAYEQYF. The DNA is TGTGCCAGTAGTATGGGGCAGGGGGCGTACGAGCAGTACTTC.